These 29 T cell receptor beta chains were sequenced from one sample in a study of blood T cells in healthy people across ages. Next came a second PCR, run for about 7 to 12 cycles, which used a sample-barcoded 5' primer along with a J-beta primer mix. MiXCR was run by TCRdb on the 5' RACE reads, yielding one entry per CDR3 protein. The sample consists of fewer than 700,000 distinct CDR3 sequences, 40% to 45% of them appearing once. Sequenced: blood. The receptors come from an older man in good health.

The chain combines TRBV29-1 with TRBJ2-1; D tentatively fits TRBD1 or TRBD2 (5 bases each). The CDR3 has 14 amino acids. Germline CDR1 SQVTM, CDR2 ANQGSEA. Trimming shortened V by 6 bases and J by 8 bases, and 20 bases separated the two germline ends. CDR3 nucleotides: TGCAGCGTCGCCTCCATAGAGGGGTGGGATGAGCAGTTCTTC. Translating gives CSVASIEGWDEQFF.

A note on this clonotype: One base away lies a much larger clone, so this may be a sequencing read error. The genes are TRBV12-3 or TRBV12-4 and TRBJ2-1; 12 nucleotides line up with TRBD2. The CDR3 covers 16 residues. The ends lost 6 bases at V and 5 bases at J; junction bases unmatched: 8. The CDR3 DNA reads TGTGCCAGCAGGTCTCGACTAGCGGGAGTGCACAATGAGCAGTTCTTC. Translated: CASRSRLAGVHNEQFF.

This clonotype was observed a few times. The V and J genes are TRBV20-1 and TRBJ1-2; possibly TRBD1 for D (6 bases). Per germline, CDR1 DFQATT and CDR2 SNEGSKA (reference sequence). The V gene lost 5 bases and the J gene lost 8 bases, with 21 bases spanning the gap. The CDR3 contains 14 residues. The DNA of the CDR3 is TGCAGTGCTCGGGTACAGGGCGGCTCCGGGGGCTACACCTTC. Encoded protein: CSARVQGGSGGYTF.

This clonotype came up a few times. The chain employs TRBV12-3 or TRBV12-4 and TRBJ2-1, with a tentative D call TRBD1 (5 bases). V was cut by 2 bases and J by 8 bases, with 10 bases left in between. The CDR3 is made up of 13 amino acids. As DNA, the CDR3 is TGTGCCAGCAGTTTAAACTTAGGGGATGAGCAGTTCTTC. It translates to CASSLNLGDEQFF.

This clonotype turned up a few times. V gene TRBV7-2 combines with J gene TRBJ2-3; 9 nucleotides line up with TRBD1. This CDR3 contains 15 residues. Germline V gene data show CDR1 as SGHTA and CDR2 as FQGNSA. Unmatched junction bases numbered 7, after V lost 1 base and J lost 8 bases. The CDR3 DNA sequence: TGTGCCAGCAGCTTAGTGCAACAGGGGGCTGGTACGCAGTATTTT. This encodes CASSLVQQGAGTQYF.

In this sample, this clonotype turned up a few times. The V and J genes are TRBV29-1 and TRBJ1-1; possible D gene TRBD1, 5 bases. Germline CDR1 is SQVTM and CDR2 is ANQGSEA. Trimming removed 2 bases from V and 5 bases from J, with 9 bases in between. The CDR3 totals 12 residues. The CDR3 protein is CSVEKGRTEAFF. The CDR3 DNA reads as TGCAGCGTTGAAAAGGGGCGAACTGAAGCTTTCTTT.

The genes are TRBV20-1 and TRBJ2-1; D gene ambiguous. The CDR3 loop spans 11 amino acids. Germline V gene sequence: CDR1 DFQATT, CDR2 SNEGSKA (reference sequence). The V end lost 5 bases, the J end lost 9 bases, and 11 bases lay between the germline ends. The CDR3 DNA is TGCAGTGCTCGTGCGGACCTTGAGCAGTTCTTC. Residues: CSARADLEQFF.

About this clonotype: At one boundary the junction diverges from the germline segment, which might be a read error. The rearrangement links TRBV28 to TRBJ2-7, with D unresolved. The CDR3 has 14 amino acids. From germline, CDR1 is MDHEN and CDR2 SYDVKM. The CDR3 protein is CASSLWGVTYEQYF. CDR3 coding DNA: TGTGCCAGCAGTTTATGGGGTGTAACCTATGAGCAGTACTTC. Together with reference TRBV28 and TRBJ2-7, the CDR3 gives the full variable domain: DVKVTQSSRYLVKRTGEKVFLECVQDMDHENMFWYRQDPGLGLRLIYFSYDVKMKEKGDIPEGYSVSREKKERFSLILESASTNQTSMYLCASSLWGVTYEQYFGPGTRLTVT.

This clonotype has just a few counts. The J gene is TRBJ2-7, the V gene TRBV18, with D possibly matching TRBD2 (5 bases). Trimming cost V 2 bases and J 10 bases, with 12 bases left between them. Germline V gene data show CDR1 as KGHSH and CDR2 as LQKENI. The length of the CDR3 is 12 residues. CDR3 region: CASSPSEGGQYF. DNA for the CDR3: TGTGCCAGCTCACCATCCGAGGGTGGCCAGTACTTC.

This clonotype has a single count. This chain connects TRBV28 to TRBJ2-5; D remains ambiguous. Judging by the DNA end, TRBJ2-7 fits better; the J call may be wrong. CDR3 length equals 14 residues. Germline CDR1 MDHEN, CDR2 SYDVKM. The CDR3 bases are TGTGCCAGCAATTCGCGATCCCAACGCTACGAGCAGTACTTC. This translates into CASNSRSQRYEQYF.

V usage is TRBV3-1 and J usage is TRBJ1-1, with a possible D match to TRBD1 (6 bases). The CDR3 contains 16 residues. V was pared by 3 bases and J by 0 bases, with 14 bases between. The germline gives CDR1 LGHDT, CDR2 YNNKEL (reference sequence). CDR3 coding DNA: TGTGCCAGCAGCCAGAGGGGGGGTAGGGTGAACACTGAAGCTTTCTTT. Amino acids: CASSQRGGRVNTEAFF.

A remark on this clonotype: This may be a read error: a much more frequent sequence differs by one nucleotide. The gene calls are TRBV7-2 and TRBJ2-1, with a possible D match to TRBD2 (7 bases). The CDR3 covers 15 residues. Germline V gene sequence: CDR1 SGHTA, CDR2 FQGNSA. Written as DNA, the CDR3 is TGTGCCAGCAGAATCTCGGGCGGGGGCTACAATGAGCGGTTCTTC. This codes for CASRISGGGYNERFF.

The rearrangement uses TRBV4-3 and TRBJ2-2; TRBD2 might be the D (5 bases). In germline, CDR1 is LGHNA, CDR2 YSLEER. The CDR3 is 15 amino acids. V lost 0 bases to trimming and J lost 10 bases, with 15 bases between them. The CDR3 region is CASSQDPFEGAELFF. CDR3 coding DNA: TGCGCCAGCAGCCAAGATCCTTTTGAGGGTGCGGAGCTGTTTTTT.

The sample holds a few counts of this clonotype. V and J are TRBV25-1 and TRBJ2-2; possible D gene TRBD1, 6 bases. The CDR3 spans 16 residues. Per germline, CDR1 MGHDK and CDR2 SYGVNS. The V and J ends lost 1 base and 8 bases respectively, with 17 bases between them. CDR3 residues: CASSESRQAYSGELFF. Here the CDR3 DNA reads TGTGCCAGCAGTGAATCGAGACAGGCCTACTCGGGGGAGCTGTTTTTT.

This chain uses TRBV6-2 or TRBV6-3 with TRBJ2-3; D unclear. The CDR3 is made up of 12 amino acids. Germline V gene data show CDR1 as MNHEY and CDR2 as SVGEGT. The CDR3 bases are TGTGAACGAGTGCTCCCCACAGATACGCAGTATTTT. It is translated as CERVLPTDTQYF.

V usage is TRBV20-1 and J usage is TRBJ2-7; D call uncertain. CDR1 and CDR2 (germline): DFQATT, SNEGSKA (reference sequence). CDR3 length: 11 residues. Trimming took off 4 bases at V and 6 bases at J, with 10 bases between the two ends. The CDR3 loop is CSATGGPEQYF. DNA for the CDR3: TGCAGTGCTACGGGCGGCCCCGAGCAGTACTTC.

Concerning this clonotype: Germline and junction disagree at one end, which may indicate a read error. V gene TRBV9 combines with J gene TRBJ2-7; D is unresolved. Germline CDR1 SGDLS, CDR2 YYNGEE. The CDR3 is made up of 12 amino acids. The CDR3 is CASSVDGYQQYF. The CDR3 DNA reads TGTGCCAGCAGCGTAGACGGCTACCAGCAGTACTTC. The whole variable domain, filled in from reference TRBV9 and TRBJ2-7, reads DSGVTQTPKHLITATGQRVTLRCSPRSGDLSVYWYQQSLDQGLQFLIQYYNGEERAKGNILERFSAQQFPDLHSELNLSSLELGDSALYFCASSVDGYQQYFGPGTRLTVT.

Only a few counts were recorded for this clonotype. The chain's CDR3 is CATSDRTGKRDEQFF. As DNA, the CDR3 is TGTGCCACCAGCGATAGGACAGGGAAGAGGGATGAGCAGTTCTTC. The V and J genes are TRBV24-1 and TRBJ2-1; TRBD1 matches 8 bases. With V trimmed by 7 bases and J by 8 bases, 12 bases remained unmatched. This CDR3 comprises 15 residues. Germline V gene sequence: CDR1 KGHDR, CDR2 SFDVKD.

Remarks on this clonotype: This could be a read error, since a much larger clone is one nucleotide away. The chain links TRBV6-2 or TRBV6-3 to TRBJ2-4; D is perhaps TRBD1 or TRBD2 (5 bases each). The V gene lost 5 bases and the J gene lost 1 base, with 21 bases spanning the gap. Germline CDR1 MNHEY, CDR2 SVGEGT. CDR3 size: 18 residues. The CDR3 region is CASSRDGNQGMAKNIQYF. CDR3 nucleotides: TGTGCCAGCAGTAGAGACGGGAACCAGGGCATGGCCAAAAACATTCAGTACTTC.

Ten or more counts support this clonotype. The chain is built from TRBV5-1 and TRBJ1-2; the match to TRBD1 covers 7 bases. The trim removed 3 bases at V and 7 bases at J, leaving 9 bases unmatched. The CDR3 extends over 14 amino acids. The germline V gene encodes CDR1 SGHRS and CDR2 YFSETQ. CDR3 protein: CASSSPDREAGYTF. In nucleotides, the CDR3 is TGCGCCAGCAGCTCCCCTGACAGGGAGGCTGGCTACACCTTC.

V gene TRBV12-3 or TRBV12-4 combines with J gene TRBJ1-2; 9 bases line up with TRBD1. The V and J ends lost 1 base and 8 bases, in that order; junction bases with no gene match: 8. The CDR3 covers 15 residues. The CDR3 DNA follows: TGTGCCAGCAGTTTAGTCTCGGGACAGGGAGACGGCTACACCTTC. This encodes CASSLVSGQGDGYTF.

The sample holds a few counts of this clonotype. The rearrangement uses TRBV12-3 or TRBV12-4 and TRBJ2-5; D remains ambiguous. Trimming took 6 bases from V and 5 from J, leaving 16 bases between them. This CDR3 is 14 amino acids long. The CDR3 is CASSPRRTDETQYF. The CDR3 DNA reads TGTGCCAGCAGCCCCCGGCGGACGGACGAGACCCAGTACTTC.

CDR3 loop: CASSPGLAGGSTDTQYF. The CDR3 DNA reads TGTGCCAGCAGCCCTGGACTAGCGGGGGGGAGCACAGATACGCAGTATTTT. The chain uses TRBV9 and TRBJ2-3, with TRBD2 matching over 15 bases. V lost 4 bases, J lost 0 bases, and 3 bases stayed unmatched. The CDR3 is made up of 17 amino acids. The germline gives CDR1 SGDLS, CDR2 YYNGEE. The full variable domain, with the rest looked up from reference TRBV9 and TRBJ2-3, is DSGVTQTPKHLITATGQRVTLRCSPRSGDLSVYWYQQSLDQGLQFLIQYYNGEERAKGNILERFSAQQFPDLHSELNLSSLELGDSALYFCASSPGLAGGSTDTQYFGPGTRLTVL.

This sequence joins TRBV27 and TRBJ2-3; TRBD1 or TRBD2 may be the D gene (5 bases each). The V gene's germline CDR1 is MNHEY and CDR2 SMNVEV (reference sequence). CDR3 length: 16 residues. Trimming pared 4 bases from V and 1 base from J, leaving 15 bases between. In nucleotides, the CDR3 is TGTGCCAGCAGTTCATCTTGGGGACCGGGCACAGATACGCAGTATTTT. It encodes CASSSSWGPGTDTQYF.

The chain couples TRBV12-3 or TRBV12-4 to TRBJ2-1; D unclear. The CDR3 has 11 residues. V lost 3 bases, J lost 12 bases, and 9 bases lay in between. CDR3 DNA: TGTGCCAGCAGTTTGGAATTTGGGCAGTTCTTC. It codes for CASSLEFGQFF.

The CDR3 coding sequence is TGTGCCAGCAGCTTAGGGTCTAGATCTAGGGGGAATGAGCAGTTCTTC. Translation: CASSLGSRSRGNEQFF. This chain joins TRBV7-9 and TRBJ2-1; tentative D call: TRBD1 (6 bases). The V end was cut by 1 base, the J end by 7 bases, with 17 bases between. There are 16 residues in the CDR3. Germline V gives CDR1 SEHNR, CDR2 FQNEAQ (reference sequence).

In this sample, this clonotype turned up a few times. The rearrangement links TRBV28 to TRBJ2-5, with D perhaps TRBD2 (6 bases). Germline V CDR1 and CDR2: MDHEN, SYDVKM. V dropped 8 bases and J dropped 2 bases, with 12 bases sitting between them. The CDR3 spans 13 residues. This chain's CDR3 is CASETSLQETQYF. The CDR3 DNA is TGTGCCAGCGAAACTAGCTTGCAAGAGACCCAGTACTTC.

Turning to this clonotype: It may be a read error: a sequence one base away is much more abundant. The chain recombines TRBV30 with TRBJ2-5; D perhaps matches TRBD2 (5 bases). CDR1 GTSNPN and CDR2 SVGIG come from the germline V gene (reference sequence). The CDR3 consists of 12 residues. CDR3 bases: TGTGCCGGGAGCCCAAACTGGGAGACCCAGTACTTC. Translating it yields CAGSPNWETQYF.

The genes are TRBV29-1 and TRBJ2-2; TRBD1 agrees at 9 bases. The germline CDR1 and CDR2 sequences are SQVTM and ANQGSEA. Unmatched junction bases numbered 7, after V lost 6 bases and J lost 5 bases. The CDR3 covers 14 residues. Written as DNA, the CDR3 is TGCAGCGTGACCGGGACAGGGCCGACCGGGGAGCTGTTTTTT. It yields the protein CSVTGTGPTGELFF.